This note documents a single T cell receptor (beta chain) sequence. No antigen is known for it. V dropped 4 bases and J dropped 0; count of bases not matched to a gene: 9. The CDR3 spans 17 residues. Germline CDR1 is SGHDN and CDR2 is FVKESK. These data originate in a study of post-analysis software for immune sequencing data. Study-level information: Included courses were relapsing-remitting and secondary progressive multiple sclerosis; progressive-relapsing multiple sclerosis was also included. Findings and limits, study-wide: Normalized Chao1 diversity in multiple sclerosis patients fell significantly below that of controls. Elevated frequency relative to controls characterized several TRBV segments in patients, TRBV5-6, TRBV5-1 and TRBV20-1 among them.

Unique molecular identifiers featured in each of the TCR beta cDNA libraries. Using its own MiXCR run on the PCR reads, TCRdb lists one record per CDR3 protein. This table holds some 450,000 distinct CDR3 sequences, roughly 45% found once. The TCR sequence derives from a girl aged 5 to 17 with multiple sclerosis. This chain uses TRBV14 with TRBJ2-1; 7 positions agree with TRBD2. Sequencing was done on a sample of blood. The CDR3 DNA follows: TGTGCCAGCAGCCTCCCAAGGTGGACTAGCTCCTACAATGAGCAGTTCTTC. This encodes CASSLPRWTSSYNEQFF.